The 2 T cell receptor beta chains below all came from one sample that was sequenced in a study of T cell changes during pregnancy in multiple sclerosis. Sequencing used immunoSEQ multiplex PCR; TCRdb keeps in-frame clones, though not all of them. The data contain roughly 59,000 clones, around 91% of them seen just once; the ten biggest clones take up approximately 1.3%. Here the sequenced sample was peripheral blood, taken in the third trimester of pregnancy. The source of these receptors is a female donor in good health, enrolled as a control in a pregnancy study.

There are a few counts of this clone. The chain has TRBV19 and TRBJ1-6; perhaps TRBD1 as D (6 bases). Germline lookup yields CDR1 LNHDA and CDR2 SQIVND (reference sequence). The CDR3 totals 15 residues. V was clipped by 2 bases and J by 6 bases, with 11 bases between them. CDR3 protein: CASSITGPVNSPLHF. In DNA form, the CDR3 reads TGTGCCAGTAGTATAACAGGGCCGGTTAATTCACCCCTCCACTTT.

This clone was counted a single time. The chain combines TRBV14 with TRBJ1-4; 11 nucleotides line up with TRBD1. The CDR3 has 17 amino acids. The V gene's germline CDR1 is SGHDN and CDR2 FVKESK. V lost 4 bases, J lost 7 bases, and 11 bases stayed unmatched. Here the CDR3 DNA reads TGTGCCAGCAGCCTCCAACGGACAGGGGGCTCGGCTGAAAAACTGTTTTTT. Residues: CASSLQRTGGSAEKLFF.